This T cell receptor (beta chain) was documented in a study of cytomegalovirus exposure and HLA in healthy donors. Study summary: About four fifths of roughly 400 genotyped donors fell in the Caucasian-associated ancestry cluster. Study outcomes and limitations: In a later analysis, productive TCRs from donors in an Asian-associated ancestry cluster reportedly carried fewer N-insertions than the cohort mean.

To note about this clone: Its antigen remains unidentified.

The primer mix had 60 Vbeta and 13 Jbeta primers. TCRdb's table, derived via immunoSEQ multiplex PCR, lists solely in-frame clones and lacks some. The sample consists of about 180,000 clones, approximately 88% of them appearing once. The CDR3 extends over 12 amino acids. Trimming pared 6 bases from V and 5 bases from J, leaving 10 bases between. The germline V gene has CDR1 WSHSY and CDR2 SAAADI. This receptor was obtained from a man younger than 40 in good health and CMV-seronegative. V gene TRBV10-2 combines with J gene TRBJ1-2, with D maybe TRBD1 (5 bases). Sequencing was performed on PBMCs. CDR3 coding DNA: TGCGCCAGCAGGGAAGGGACTTATGGCTACACCTTC. This gives the protein CASREGTYGYTF.